Listed below are T cell receptor beta chains from one sample, sequenced in a study of CD8+ T cells in alopecia areata. Libraries were prepared by immunoSEQ multiplex PCR; TCRdb keeps only in-frame clonotypes and omits some of them. Of about 270,000 clones in the sample, roughly 63% are singletons; the top ten hold roughly 0.88%. The sample consisted of CD4+ T cells sorted from blood, taken around week 54, from a patient treated with tofacitinib. These receptors were collected from a human donor with alopecia areata. CDR3s include the opening cysteine and the closing phenylalanine or tryptophan. A D gene is named only where the DNA matches it firmly. Clone size is stated in some rows and not others, as once, few, many or a class when expanded.

j_gene | abundance | len | v_gene | d_gene | CDR3aa | CDR3nt
TRBJ2-3 | - | 13 | TRBV23-1 | - | CASRHGSTDTQYF | TGCGCCAGCAGACATGGCTCCACAGATACGCAGTATTTT
TRBJ2-1 | - | 15 | TRBV7-2 | TRBD1 | CASSPRQGEHNEQFF | TGTGCCAGCAGCCCCCGACAGGGGGAGCACAATGAGCAGTTCTTC
TRBJ2-2 | few | 11 | TRBV20-1 | - | CSVVVAGELFF | TGCAGTGTCGTTGTGGCCGGGGAGCTGTTTTTT
TRBJ2-5 | few | 16 | TRBV29-1 | TRBD2 | CSVVGTSGGRQETQYF | TGCAGCGTTGTAGGGACTAGCGGGGGACGACAAGAGACCCAGTACTTC
TRBJ2-7 | - | 15 | TRBV7-8 | - | CASSLGQLNSYEQYF | TGTGCCAGCAGCTTAGGGCAATTGAACTCCTACGAGCAGTACTTC
TRBJ1-2 | few | 15 | TRBV5-6 | TRBD1 | CASSPPGTGHYGYTF | TGTGCCAGCAGCCCGCCCGGGACAGGGCACTATGGCTACACCTTC
TRBJ2-7 | - | 15 | TRBV15 | - | CATSRDPPGYYEQYF | TGTGCCACCAGCAGAGATCCGCCGGGCTACTACGAGCAGTACTTC
TRBJ1-1 | - | 12 | TRBV5-1 | - | CASSKSRTEAFF | TGCGCCAGCAGCAAATCGAGGACTGAAGCTTTCTTT
TRBJ2-1 | - | 12 | TRBV29-1 | - | CSVDRGGDEQFF | TGCAGCGTTGACAGGGGGGGCGATGAGCAGTTCTTC
TRBJ2-5 | - | 13 | TRBV7-9 | - | CASSHGGAETQYF | TGTGCCAGCAGCCATGGGGGGGCGGAGACCCAGTACTTC
TRBJ2-7 | - | 11 | TRBV29-1 | - | CSVYYNYEQYF | TGCAGCGTTTATTACAACTACGAGCAGTACTTC
TRBJ2-5 | few | 13 | TRBV10-3 | - | CAVRGQQQETQYF | TGTGCCGTCAGAGGACAGCAACAAGAGACCCAGTACTTC
TRBJ2-3 | few | 13 | TRBV29-1 | - | CSGDLTSTDTQYF | TGCAGCGGGGACCTGACTAGCACAGATACGCAGTATTTT
TRBJ1-5 | - | 14 | TRBV9 | - | CASSDTHSNQPQHF | TGTGCCAGCAGCGACACCCATAGCAATCAGCCCCAGCATTTT
TRBJ2-6 | few | 16 | TRBV6-5 | - | CASSFSFTSGANVLTF | TGTGCCAGCAGTTTCAGTTTTACATCTGGGGCCAACGTCCTGACTTTC
TRBJ1-6 | - | 15 | TRBV10-3 | TRBD1 | CAISEGTGNNSPLHF | TGTGCCATCAGTGAGGGGACAGGGAACAATTCACCCCTCCACTTT
TRBJ2-3 | - | 12 | TRBV29-1 | - | CSVGLSKDTQYF | TGCAGCGTTGGACTCTCGAAAGATACGCAGTATTTT
TRBJ2-3 | - | 14 | TRBV23-1 | - | CASSQSLRDDTQYF | TGCGCCAGCAGTCAATCACTACGGGATGATACGCAGTATTTT
TRBJ2-1 | few | 13 | TRBV25-1 | - | CASGGAGENEQFF | TGTGCCAGCGGGGGGGCCGGAGAAAATGAGCAGTTCTTC
TRBJ2-1 | - | 15 | TRBV5-1 | - | CASRDGRRFPNEQFF | TGCGCCAGCAGGGATGGACGGAGGTTTCCCAATGAGCAGTTCTTC
TRBJ2-7 | - | 15 | TRBV15 | - | CATSRDRERSYEQYF | TGTGCCACCAGCAGAGACAGAGAAAGATCCTACGAGCAGTACTTC
TRBJ1-1 | - | 15 | TRBV30 | - | CAWSVRRTVVTEAFF | TGTGCCTGGAGTGTACGAAGGACGGTAGTCACTGAAGCTTTCTTT
TRBJ1-5 | - | 16 | TRBV5-1 | - | CASSLGSGGNNQPQHF | TGCGCCAGCAGCTTGGGGTCGGGAGGGAACAATCAGCCCCAGCATTTT
TRBJ1-5 | - | 17 | TRBV27 | TRBD1 | CASSYRAGTGSNQPQHF | TGTGCCAGCAGTTACCGAGCCGGGACAGGGAGCAATCAGCCCCAGCATTTT
TRBJ2-3 | - | 16 | TRBV11-2 | - | CASSLGPVGSTDTQYF | TGTGCCAGCAGCTTGGGGCCAGTGGGGAGCACAGATACGCAGTATTTT
TRBJ1-4 | - | 13 | TRBV30 | - | CAWSRTTNEKLFF | TGTGCCTGGAGTAGGACAACTAATGAAAAACTGTTTTTT
TRBJ2-2 | - | 12 | TRBV29-1 | - | CSGESGTGELFF | TGCAGCGGAGAGAGCGGGACCGGGGAGCTGTTTTTT
TRBJ2-3 | - | 15 | TRBV9 | - | CASSRRGSHTDTQYF | TGTGCCAGCAGCCGGAGGGGCTCGCACACAGATACGCAGTATTTT
TRBJ1-1 | - | 11 | TRBV30 | - | CAWSSRAEAFF | TGTGCCTGGAGTAGCAGGGCTGAAGCTTTCTTT
TRBJ2-2 | - | 18 | TRBV30 | TRBD1 | CAWSVQLGQGATTGELFF | TGTGCCTGGAGTGTACAGTTAGGACAGGGGGCCACCACCGGGGAGCTGTTTTTT
TRBJ2-5 | - | 14 | TRBV7-7 | - | CASSSSSIQETQYF | TGTGCTAGCAGCTCGAGTAGTATTCAAGAGACCCAGTACTTC
TRBJ1-1 | few | 16 | TRBV30 | - | CAWTPRDGRLNTEAFF | TGTGCCTGGACCCCCCGGGACGGACGTCTAAACACTGAAGCTTTCTTT
TRBJ1-2 | few | 16 | TRBV4-3 | - | CASSQIGTGVPPGYTF | TGCGCCAGCAGCCAGATCGGGACGGGGGTTCCTCCTGGCTACACCTTC